These T cell receptor beta chains were read from a single sample in a study of Graves' ophthalmopathy and Graves' hyperthyroidism. TCRdb called the multiplex PCR reads again in MiXCR, with one record for every CDR3 protein. Among almost 750,000 distinct CDR3 sequences listed, roughly two fifths were seen once. Sequencing was carried out using peripheral blood. These receptors came from an adult man with Graves' ophthalmopathy. The CDR3 runs from the conserved cysteine through the conserved F or W. The D gene is left open where the match is weak. The size field is filled for only some rows; it gives once, few, many or a size class.

>.|TRBJ2-7|.|TRBV12-3/TRBV12-4
TGTGCCAGCGTCCTTGGACTCGGGGTGTCCTACGAGCAGTACTTC
CASVLGLGVSYEQYF
>many|TRBJ1-2|TRBD1|TRBV5-6
TGTGCCAGCAGGGCAGGGGGACCGGATGGCTACACCTTC
CASRAGGPDGYTF
>.|TRBJ1-2|.|TRBV25-1
TGTGCCAGCATGGCAGTAAACTATGGCTACACCTTC
CASMAVNYGYTF
>many|TRBJ1-6|.|TRBV2
TGTGCCAGCAGTAGGGGGGGGGCTCGCGAATCACCCCTCCACTTT
CASSRGGARESPLHF
>.|TRBJ2-5|TRBD1|TRBV10-3
TGTCCCCTGACAGGGGGAGGAGAGACCCAGTACTTC
CPLTGGGETQYF
>few|TRBJ2-7|.|TRBV16
TGTGCCAGCATCCCTCGGGGGAGGTCAGTTGGCGAGCAGTACTTC
CASIPRGRSVGEQYF
>.|TRBJ1-1|.|TRBV13
TGTGCCAGCAGCTTCCAGTCCGCTGAAGCTTTCTTT
CASSFQSAEAFF
>many|TRBJ1-6|.|TRBV29-1
TGCAGCGTTGAAATCGACAGGAGGGGATCACCCCTCCACTTT
CSVEIDRRGSPLHF
>few|TRBJ1-1|.|TRBV7-2
TGTGCCAGCAGCGGGGCCAGACTTGAAGCTTTCTTT
CASSGARLEAFF
>many|TRBJ2-7|.|TRBV15
TGTGCCACCAGCAGAGTGGGGGGCGGGGAGCAGTACTTC
CATSRVGGGEQYF
>.|TRBJ2-7|TRBD1|TRBV25-1
TGTGCCAGCATTGGGACAGCCAGCTCCTACGAGCAGTACTTC
CASIGTASSYEQYF
>many|TRBJ1-1|.|TRBV15
TGTGCCACCAGCAGAGTCATACCGACGGGAATCACTGAAGCTTTCTTT
CATSRVIPTGITEAFF
>few|TRBJ2-5|TRBD1|TRBV11-1
TGTGCCAGCAGCCAGTACAGGGGTCAACTTCAAGAGACCCAGTACTTC
CASSQYRGQLQETQYF
>.|TRBJ2-7|.|TRBV11-2
TGTGCCAGCAGGCCAAACTTCGGGCAGGGCACCTACGAGCAGTACTTC
CASRPNFGQGTYEQYF
>once|TRBJ1-6|TRBD1|TRBV19
TGTGCCAGTACCGGGACAGGGGCTAATTCACCCCTCCACTTT
CASTGTGANSPLHF
>.|TRBJ2-5|.|TRBV27
TGTGCCAGCAGTCAAGACGGAGACCCACAAGAGACCCAGTACTTC
CASSQDGDPQETQYF
>few|TRBJ2-7|.|TRBV2
TGTGCCAGCAGTTCACCGGGGTCAGGCGAGCAGTACTTC
CASSSPGSGEQYF
>.|TRBJ1-1|TRBD1|TRBV7-9
TGTGCCAGCAGCCTGCGACAGGGGAGGGTCACTGAAGCTTTCTTT
CASSLRQGRVTEAFF
>few|TRBJ2-5|TRBD2|TRBV19
TGTGCCAGTAGTATTTTCGCCGGGACTAGCGGGAGAGGAGAGACCCAGTACTTC
CASSIFAGTSGRGETQYF
>.|TRBJ1-2|TRBD1|TRBV19
TGTGCCAGTAGTACCAGGACAGGCGGGTTTGTCTTCTCCTATGGCTACACCTTC
CASSTRTGGFVFSYGYTF
>.|TRBJ1-4|.|TRBV15
TGTGCCACCAGCAGTGGGGAAAAACTGTTTTTT
CATSSGEKLFF
>.|TRBJ1-3|TRBD1|TRBV20-1
TGCAGTGCCCTAAGAATTGCGGGACAGGGCTCTGGAAACACCATATATTTT
CSALRIAGQGSGNTIYF
>few|TRBJ1-1|TRBD1|TRBV7-9
TGTGCCAGCAGGTCCCAGACAGGGCGGAACACTGAAGCTTTCTTT
CASRSQTGRNTEAFF
>many|TRBJ2-5|.|TRBV7-9
TGTGCCAGCAGCTTTACCAGACAAGAGACCCAGTACTTC
CASSFTRQETQYF
>.|TRBJ1-1|TRBD1|TRBV20-1
TGCAGTGCTAGTATCCCATACAGGGGTTACACTGAAGCTTTCTTT
CSASIPYRGYTEAFF
>.|TRBJ1-2|TRBD1|TRBV20-1
TGCAGTGCTAGGGGGACAGGGGAGATTAACTATGGCTACACCTTC
CSARGTGEINYGYTF
>many|TRBJ2-2|TRBD1|TRBV9
TGTGCCAGCAGCGTCCAGGGGGTCGGGGAGCTGTTTTTT
CASSVQGVGELFF
>.|TRBJ2-5|TRBD1|TRBV29-1
TGCAGCTTAGGCCCACGACAGGGACAAGAGACCCAGTACTTC
CSLGPRQGQETQYF
>.|TRBJ2-5|.|TRBV7-9
TGTGCCAGCAGCTCAGCGACATTAGTAGAGACCCAGTACTTC
CASSSATLVETQYF
>many|TRBJ2-7|.|TRBV2
TGTGCCAGCAAGGCACTACTCTACGAGCAGTACTTC
CASKALLYEQYF
>.|TRBJ1-5|.|TRBV10-3
TGTGCCAGCAGTCCATCTTTAACGTGGGGCAATCAGCCCCAGCATTTT
CASSPSLTWGNQPQHF
>many|TRBJ1-3|.|TRBV15
TGTGCCACCAGCAGAGATCCCCTCAGAGGAAACACCATATATTTT
CATSRDPLRGNTIYF
>many|TRBJ1-2|TRBD1|TRBV15
TGTGCCACCAGCAGAGCCGGGACAGGGGCCGTAGGCTACACCTTC
CATSRAGTGAVGYTF
>.|TRBJ1-4|.|TRBV4-3
TGCGCCAGTGGGGACCGAACCTTTAATGAAAAACTGTTTTTT
CASGDRTFNEKLFF
>.|TRBJ2-2|.|TRBV10-3
TGTGCCAGCAGCCCGGCTCCGGCCACCGGGGAGCTGTTTTTT
CASSPAPATGELFF
>many|TRBJ2-2|.|TRBV7-6
TGTGCCAGCAGCTTAGAAGGGGTCGGGGAGCTGTTTTTT
CASSLEGVGELFF
>few|TRBJ1-3|.|TRBV7-6
TGTGCCAGCAGCCGTGGGGAGACCTCTGGAAACACCATATATTTT
CASSRGETSGNTIYF
>.|TRBJ1-2|TRBD1|TRBV19
TGTGCCAGTAGTATACCAGGGGGGGCGCGCGTTGGCTACACCTTC
CASSIPGGARVGYTF
>.|TRBJ1-6|.|TRBV10-3
TGTGCCAGCAGCCCGCAGAGTTATAATTCACCCCTCCACTTT
CASSPQSYNSPLHF
>.|TRBJ1-2|TRBD1|TRBV20-1
TGCAGTGCTAATCTCAGGGACAGACTTTATGGCTACACCTTC
CSANLRDRLYGYTF
>.|TRBJ2-1|.|TRBV25-1
TGTGCCAGCAGTCCAGGGGGGTCCTACAATGAGCAGTTCTTC
CASSPGGSYNEQFF
>.|TRBJ1-6|.|TRBV20-1
TGCAGTGCTAGAGCCATGTTGGGGGGGCTGGATTCACCCCTCCACTTT
CSARAMLGGLDSPLHF
>once|TRBJ2-7|.|TRBV2
TGTGCCAGCAGTTACGTGTCAGGGGAATACGAGCAGTACTTC
CASSYVSGEYEQYF